This TCR beta chain was obtained from a study of OX40 agonist ivuxolimab in advanced cancers. Concerning the study at large: Ivuxolimab was an agonistic, fully human IgG2 monoclonal antibody directed against OX40 (CD134), a costimulatory receptor. Intravenous ivuxolimab was administered to patients every 2 weeks at six dose levels: 0.01, 0.1, 0.3, 1.5, 3 and 10 mg/kg. Of the roughly 51 patients in dose escalation, 19 had hepatocellular carcinoma, some 15 had melanoma, 9 had renal cell carcinoma and 9 had head and neck cancer. In the dose-escalation cohort, approximately 82% of patients were male, and the mean age was around 60 years with a range of about 20 to 80. Patients were allowed to have had prior anti-PD-1, anti-PD-L1 or anti-CTLA-4 therapy, and approximately 40% of the dose-escalation patients had been treated with checkpoint inhibitors. Partial responses were achieved by three dose-escalation patients, of whom one had hepatocellular carcinoma and two had cutaneous melanoma. The purpose of peripheral TCRbeta sequencing was to test whether ivuxolimab changed TCR sequence diversity and led to clonal T-cell expansion. The paper describes the monotherapy dose-escalation part (N of about 47 patients) of the phase I trial of ivuxolimab. Paper-wide results and their limitations: Low levels of normalized T-cell clonal expansion were also seen in some patients who did not respond. Clonal expansion of both CD4+ and CD8+ blood T cells was observed from baseline to week 6 at doses 0.1 to 3.0 mg/kg. Antigen specificity was not determined for the clonally expanded peripheral T cells. After ivuxolimab, more expanded clones were found on average in CD8+ T cells than in CD4+ T cells. In the 0.1-3.0 mg/kg groups, partial responders had among the lowest normalized peripheral clonal expansion, particularly in CD8+ T cells.

The germline ends are 9 bases apart after V is trimmed by 3 bases and J by 6 bases. The CDR3 covers 12 residues, taking in both the cysteine and the phenylalanine. The read is trimmed to its CDR3 DNA, 36 bases read in frame from base 1. CDR1 and CDR2, looked up from the germline V gene, are LGHNA and YNFKEQ. Points on this clone: The specificity of this receptor is unknown. One base away there is no much larger clone; base qualities are not given.

Genomic DNA was extracted from sorted cells for sequencing of the TCRbeta CDR3 region. TCRbeta CDR3 regions were sequenced using the immunoSEQ Assay. The source is immuneACCESS, and TCRdb retained only in-frame sequences with V and J called. Part of the clones is not carried over; for the studies checked, unresolved V genes explain less than half of this, and the remainder is unexplained. This sample has approximately 81,000 clones in its table, and about 88% of those were observed once. The top ten constitute approximately 0.99% of the sample. Patients with a history of autoimmune disease or receiving systemic immunosuppression were excluded from the trial. Peripheral blood for TCR sequencing was collected from all dose cohorts at baseline, on cycle 4 day 1, and on cycle 7 day 1. Samples came from an open-label, multicenter, first-in-human phase I dose-escalation trial of ivuxolimab. Adults with locally advanced or metastatic melanoma, renal cell carcinoma, hepatocellular carcinoma or head and neck squamous cell carcinoma were enrolled in the trial. Before TCR sequencing, CD4+ T cells and CD8+ T cells were sorted from peripheral blood as separate populations.

The TCR comes from an adult with an advanced solid tumor such as melanoma, head and neck, liver or kidney cancer. The sample in question was CD4+ or CD8+ T cells sorted from blood, obtained in a trial of the OX40 agonist ivuxolimab. The sequence is built from TRBV4-2 and TRBJ2-7; no D gene is confidently identified. The nucleotide sequence reads as follows: TGTGCCAGCAGCCATTCTAGTACCGAGCAGTACTTC. Its translation reads: CASSHSSTEQYF.